This record concerns one T cell receptor beta chain sequence. The CDR3 loop spans 12 amino acids. Germline CDR1 is MNHEY and CDR2 is SMNVEV (reference sequence). J gave up 9 bases and V 6 bases, and 3 bases lay outside the gene matches. RNA transcripts yielded amplified TCR beta CDR3 regions. The HTBI primer set drove a first-round RT-PCR of the TCR CDR3. TCRdb reprocessed the multiplex PCR reads via MiXCR and lists one record per CDR3 protein. The sample holds about 380,000 distinct CDR3 sequences, about 13% seen once. This entry is derived from a study of T cells in Graves' hyperthyroidism and ophthalmopathy. In patients aged 18 to 65, hyperthyroidism was newly diagnosed, with duration under 2 months.

The TCR sequence derives from a man aged 30-40 years with Graves' hyperthyroidism that later progressed to Graves' ophthalmopathy. The specimen was blood. The J gene is TRBJ2-3, the V gene TRBV27; 10 nucleotides line up with TRBD1. CDR3 residues: CASRQTGGTQYF. In DNA form, the CDR3 reads TGTGCCAGCAGGCAGACAGGGGGCACGCAGTATTTT.